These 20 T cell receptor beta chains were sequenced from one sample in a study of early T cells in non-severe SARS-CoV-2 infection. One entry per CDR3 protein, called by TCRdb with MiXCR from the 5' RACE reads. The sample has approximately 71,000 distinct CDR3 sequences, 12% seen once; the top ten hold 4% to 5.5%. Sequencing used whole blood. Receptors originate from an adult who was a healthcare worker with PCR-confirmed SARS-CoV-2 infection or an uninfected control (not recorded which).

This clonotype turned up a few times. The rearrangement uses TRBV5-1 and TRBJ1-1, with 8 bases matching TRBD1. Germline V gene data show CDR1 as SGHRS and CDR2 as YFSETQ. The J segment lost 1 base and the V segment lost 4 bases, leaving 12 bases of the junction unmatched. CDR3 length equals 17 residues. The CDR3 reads CASSTGTGFYKNTEAFF. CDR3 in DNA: TGCGCCAGCAGCACCGGGACAGGATTCTATAAGAACACTGAAGCTTTCTTT.

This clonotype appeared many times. This CDR3 reads CASSPSWGAEETQYF. Here the CDR3 DNA reads TGTGCCAGCTCTCCCAGTTGGGGGGCGGAAGAGACCCAGTACTTC. The chain recombines TRBV18 with TRBJ2-5; the D call may be TRBD1 or TRBD2 (6 bases each). Looked up from germline, CDR1 is KGHSH and CDR2 is LQKENI. Trimming took off 6 bases at V and 3 bases at J, with 17 bases between the two ends. The CDR3 is made up of 15 amino acids.

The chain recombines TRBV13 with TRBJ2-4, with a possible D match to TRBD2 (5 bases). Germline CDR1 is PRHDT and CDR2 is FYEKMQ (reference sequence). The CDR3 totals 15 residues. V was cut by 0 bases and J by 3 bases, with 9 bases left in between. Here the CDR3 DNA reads TGTGCCAGCAGCTTAGGATCCGGGAACAAAAACATTCAGTACTTC. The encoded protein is CASSLGSGNKNIQYF.

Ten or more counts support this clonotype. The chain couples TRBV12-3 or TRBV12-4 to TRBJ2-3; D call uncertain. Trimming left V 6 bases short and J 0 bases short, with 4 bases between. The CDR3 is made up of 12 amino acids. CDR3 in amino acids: CASRGSTDTQYF. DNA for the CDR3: TGTGCCAGCAGGGGGAGCACAGATACGCAGTATTTT.

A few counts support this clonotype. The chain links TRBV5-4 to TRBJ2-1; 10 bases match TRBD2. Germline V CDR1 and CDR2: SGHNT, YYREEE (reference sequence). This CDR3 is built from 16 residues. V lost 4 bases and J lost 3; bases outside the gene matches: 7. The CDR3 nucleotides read TGTGCCAGCAGCGAAACTCGGACTAGCGGCTACAATGAGCAGTTCTTC. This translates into CASSETRTSGYNEQFF.

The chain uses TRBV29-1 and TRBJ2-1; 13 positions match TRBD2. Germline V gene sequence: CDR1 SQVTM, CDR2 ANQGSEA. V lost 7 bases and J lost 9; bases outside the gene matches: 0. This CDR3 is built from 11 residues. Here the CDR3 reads CSGTSGSEQFF. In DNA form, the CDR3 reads TGCAGCGGGACTAGCGGGAGTGAGCAGTTCTTC.

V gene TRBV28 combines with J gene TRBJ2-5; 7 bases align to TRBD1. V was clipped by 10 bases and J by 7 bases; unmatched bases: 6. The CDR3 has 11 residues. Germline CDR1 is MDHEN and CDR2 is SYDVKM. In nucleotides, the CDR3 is TGTGCCACCCTCAGACAGGGGACCCAGTACTTC. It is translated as CATLRQGTQYF. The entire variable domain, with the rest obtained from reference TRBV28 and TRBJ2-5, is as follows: DVKVTQSSRYLVKRTGEKVFLECVQDMDHENMFWYRQDPGLGLRLIYFSYDVKMKEKGDIPEGYSVSREKKERFSLILESASTNQTSMYLCATLRQGTQYFGPGTRLLVL.

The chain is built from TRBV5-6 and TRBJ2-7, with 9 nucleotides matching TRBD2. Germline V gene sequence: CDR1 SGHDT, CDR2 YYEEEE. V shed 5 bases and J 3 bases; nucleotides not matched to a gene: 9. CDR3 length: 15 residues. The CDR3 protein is CASRRSGSPFYEQYF. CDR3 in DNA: TGTGCCAGCAGACGTAGCGGGAGCCCGTTCTACGAGCAGTACTTC.

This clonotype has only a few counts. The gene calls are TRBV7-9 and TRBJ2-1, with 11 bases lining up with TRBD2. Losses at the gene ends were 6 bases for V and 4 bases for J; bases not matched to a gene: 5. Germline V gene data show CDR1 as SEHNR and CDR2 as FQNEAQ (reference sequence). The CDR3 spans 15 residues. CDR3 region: CASRDGTSGYNEQFF. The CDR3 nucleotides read TGTGCCAGCAGGGATGGGACTAGCGGTTACAATGAGCAGTTCTTC. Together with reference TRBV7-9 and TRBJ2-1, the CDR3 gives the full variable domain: DTGVSQNPRHKITKRGQNVTFRCDPISEHNRLYWYRQTLGQGPEFLTYFQNEAQLEKSRLLSDRFSAERPKGSFSTLEIQRTEQGDSAMYLCASRDGTSGYNEQFFGPGTRLTVL.

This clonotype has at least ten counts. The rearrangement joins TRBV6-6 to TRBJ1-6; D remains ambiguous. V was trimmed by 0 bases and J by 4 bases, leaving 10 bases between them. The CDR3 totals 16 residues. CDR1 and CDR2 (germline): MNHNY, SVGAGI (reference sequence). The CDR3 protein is CASSYSQVIYNSPLHF. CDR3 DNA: TGTGCCAGCAGTTACTCCCAAGTAATTTATAATTCACCCCTCCACTTT.

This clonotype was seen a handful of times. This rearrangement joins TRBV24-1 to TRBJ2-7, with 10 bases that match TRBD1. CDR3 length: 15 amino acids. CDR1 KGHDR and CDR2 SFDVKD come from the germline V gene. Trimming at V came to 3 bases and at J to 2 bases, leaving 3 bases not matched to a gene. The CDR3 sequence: CATSDPGQGAYEQYF. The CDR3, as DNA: TGTGCCACCAGTGATCCCGGACAGGGGGCCTACGAGCAGTACTTC.

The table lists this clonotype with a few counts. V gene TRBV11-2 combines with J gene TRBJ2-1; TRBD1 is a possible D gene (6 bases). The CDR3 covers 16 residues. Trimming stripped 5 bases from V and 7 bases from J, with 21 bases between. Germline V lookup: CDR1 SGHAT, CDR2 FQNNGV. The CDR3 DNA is TGTGCCAGCAGCATCCGAGGAGCGGCCAGGGGTAATGAGCAGTTCTTC. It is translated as CASSIRGAARGNEQFF.

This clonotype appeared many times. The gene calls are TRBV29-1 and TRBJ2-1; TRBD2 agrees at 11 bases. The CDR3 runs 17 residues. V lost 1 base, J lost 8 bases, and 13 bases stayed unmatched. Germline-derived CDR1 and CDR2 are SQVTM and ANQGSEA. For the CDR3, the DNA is TGCAGCGTTGAAGCCGCTAGCGGGAGGCTTACCGGGGATGAGCAGTTCTTC. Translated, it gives CSVEAASGRLTGDEQFF.

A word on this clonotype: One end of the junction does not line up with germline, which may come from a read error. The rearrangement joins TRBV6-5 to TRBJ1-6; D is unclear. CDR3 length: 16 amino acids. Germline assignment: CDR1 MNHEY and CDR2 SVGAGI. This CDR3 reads CASRRPASSYNSPLHF. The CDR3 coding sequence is TGTGCCAGCAGGAGGCCCGCCAGCTCCTATAATTCACCCCTCCATTTT.

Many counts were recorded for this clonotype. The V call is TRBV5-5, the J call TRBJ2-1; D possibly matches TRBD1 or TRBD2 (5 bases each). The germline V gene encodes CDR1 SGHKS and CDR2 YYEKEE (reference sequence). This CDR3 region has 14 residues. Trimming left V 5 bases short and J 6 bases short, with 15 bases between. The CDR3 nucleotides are TGTGCCAGCAGACCGGGACCACTGAGCAATGAGCAGTTCTTC. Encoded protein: CASRPGPLSNEQFF.

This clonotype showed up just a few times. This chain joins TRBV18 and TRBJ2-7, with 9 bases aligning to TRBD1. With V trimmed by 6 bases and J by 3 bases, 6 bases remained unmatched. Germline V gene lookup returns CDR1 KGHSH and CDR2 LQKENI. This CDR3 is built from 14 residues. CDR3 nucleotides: TGTGCCAGCTCCTCCCGGGACAGGGTCTACGAGCAGTACTTC. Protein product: CASSSRDRVYEQYF.

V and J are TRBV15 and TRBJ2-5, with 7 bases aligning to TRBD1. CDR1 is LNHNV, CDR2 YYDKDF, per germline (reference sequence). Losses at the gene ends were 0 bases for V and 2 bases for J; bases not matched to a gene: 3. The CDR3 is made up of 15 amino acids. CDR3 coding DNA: TGTGCCACCAGCAGAGACCGGACAGGACAAGAGACCCAGTACTTC. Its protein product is CATSRDRTGQETQYF.

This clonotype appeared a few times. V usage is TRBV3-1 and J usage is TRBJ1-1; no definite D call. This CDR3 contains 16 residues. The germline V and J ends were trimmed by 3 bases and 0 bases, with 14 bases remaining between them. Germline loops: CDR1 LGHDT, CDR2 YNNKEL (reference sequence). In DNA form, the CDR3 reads TGTGCCAGCAGCCATCGGATGCGGGCCTTGAACACTGAAGCTTTCTTT. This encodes CASSHRMRALNTEAFF.

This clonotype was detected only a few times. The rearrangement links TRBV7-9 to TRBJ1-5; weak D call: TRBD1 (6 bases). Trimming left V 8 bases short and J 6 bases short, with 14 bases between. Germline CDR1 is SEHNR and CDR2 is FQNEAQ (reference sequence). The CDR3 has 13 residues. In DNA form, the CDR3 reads TGTGCCAGCGGCCCCCAGGGGTCTCAGCCCCAGCATTTT. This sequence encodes CASGPQGSQPQHF.

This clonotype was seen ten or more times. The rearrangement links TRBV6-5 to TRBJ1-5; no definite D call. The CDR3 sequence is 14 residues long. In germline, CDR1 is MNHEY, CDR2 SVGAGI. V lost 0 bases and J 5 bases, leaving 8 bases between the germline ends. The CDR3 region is CASSYSRMDQPQHF. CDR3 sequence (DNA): TGTGCCAGCAGTTACTCGAGGATGGATCAGCCCCAGCATTTT.